The clone carrying this T cell receptor (beta chain) was observed a few times. The antigen is not known. This sample is part of a study of post-analysis software for immune sequencing data. Across the whole study: Included courses were relapsing-remitting and secondary progressive multiple sclerosis; progressive-relapsing multiple sclerosis was also included. Study conclusions and caveats: In patients, TRBV5-6, TRBV5-1 and TRBV20-1 belonged to five TRBV segments found more frequently than in controls. Diversity measured as normalized Chao1 was significantly lower in multiple sclerosis patients than in controls.

The CDR3 covers 14 residues. Germline V gene sequence: CDR1 MGHRA, CDR2 YSYEKL. V lost 1 base and J 3 bases, leaving 9 bases between the germline ends. Unique-molecular-identifier-tagged TCR beta cDNA libraries were used. MiXCR was run by TCRdb on the PCR reads, yielding one entry per CDR3 protein. The repertoire holds approximately 690,000 distinct CDR3 sequences, with 59% as singletons. Material: blood. This sequence originates from a girl aged 2 to 9 with multiple sclerosis. This chain connects TRBV4-1 to TRBJ1-2; maybe TRBD1 (6 bases). The CDR3 is CASSQVGGDYGYTF. The CDR3, as DNA: TGCGCCAGCAGCCAAGTGGGGGGCGACTATGGCTACACCTTC.